The present T cell receptor beta chain was sequenced within a study of cytomegalovirus exposure and HLA in healthy donors. The ends were cut back, 7 bases at V and 7 bases at J, with 11 bases in the middle. Germline V gives CDR1 ENHRY, CDR2 SYGVKD. This CDR3 is 13 amino acids long. The PCR made use of 60 Vbeta and 13 Jbeta primers. The table came from immunoSEQ multiplex PCR; TCRdb's copy has only in-frame clones and leaves some out. Of roughly 200,000 clones detected, roughly 85% appear once; the ten largest clones hold 0.65% to 0.75%. Sample: PBMCs. The gene calls are TRBV10-3 and TRBJ1-6; D is unresolved. The TCR comes from a woman in her 40s in good health and CMV-seronegative. The CDR3 bases are TGTGCCATCACCGACGAAGCGAATTCACCCCTCCACTTT. It encodes CAITDEANSPLHF.